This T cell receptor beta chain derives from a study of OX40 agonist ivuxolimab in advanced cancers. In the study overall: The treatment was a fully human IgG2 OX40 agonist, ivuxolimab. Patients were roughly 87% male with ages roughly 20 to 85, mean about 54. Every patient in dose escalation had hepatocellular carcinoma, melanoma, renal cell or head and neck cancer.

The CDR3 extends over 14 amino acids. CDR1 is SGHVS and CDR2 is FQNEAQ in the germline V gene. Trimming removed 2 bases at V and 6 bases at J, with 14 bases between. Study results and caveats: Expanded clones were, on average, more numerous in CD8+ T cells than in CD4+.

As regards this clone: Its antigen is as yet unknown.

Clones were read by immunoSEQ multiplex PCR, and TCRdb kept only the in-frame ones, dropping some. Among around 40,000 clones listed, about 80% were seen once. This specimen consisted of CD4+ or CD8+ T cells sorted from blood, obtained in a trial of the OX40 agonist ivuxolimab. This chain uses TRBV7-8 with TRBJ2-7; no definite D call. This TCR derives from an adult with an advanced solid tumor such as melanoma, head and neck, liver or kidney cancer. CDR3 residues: CASSLMPASGEQYV. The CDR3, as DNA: TGTGCCAGCAGCTTAATGCCGGCTTCTGGCGAGCAGTACGTC.